The 5 T cell receptor beta chains presented below share a single source sample, sequenced in a study of cytomegalovirus exposure and HLA in healthy donors. PCR primers comprised 60 Vbeta and 13 Jbeta primers. Repertoires were generated with immunoSEQ multiplex PCR, while TCRdb's copy carries only in-frame clones and drops some. The sample holds approximately 190,000 clones, roughly nine tenths seen once. Input material: PBMCs. The receptors derive from a boy younger than 10 in good health and CMV-seronegative.

This clone showed up just once. The rearrangement uses TRBV4-1 and TRBJ1-2, with D maybe TRBD1 (6 bases). From germline, CDR1 is MGHRA and CDR2 YSYEKL. V lost 1 base and J lost 4, with 13 bases in between. CDR3 length equals 15 residues. In nucleotides, the CDR3 is TGCGCCAGCAGCCAAGTAAGGGGGAGAGTCTATGGCTACACCTTC. It codes for CASSQVRGRVYGYTF.

Only a few counts were recorded for this clone. The rearrangement uses TRBV10-2 and TRBJ1-5; a weak D match, TRBD1 (6 bases). V was shortened by 6 bases and J by 11 bases, with 26 bases between the two germline ends. The CDR3 is made up of 16 amino acids. Germline V CDR1 and CDR2: WSHSY, SAAADI. The CDR3 DNA reads TGCGCCAGCAGGAATAGACAGGTCAGGCTTCAGAAGGCCCAGCATTTT. This gives the protein CASRNRQVRLQKAQHF.

The chain joins TRBV5-1 to TRBJ1-6; D unclear. Germline-derived CDR1 and CDR2 are SGHRS and YFSETQ. The ends were cut back, 0 bases at V and 0 bases at J, with 10 bases in the middle. The CDR3 is 17 residues long. CDR3 in DNA: TGCGCCAGCAGCTTGGAAGTCCCGAGCTCCTATAATTCACCCCTCCACTTT. Translating gives CASSLEVPSSYNSPLHF.

The chain carries TRBV11-2 and TRBJ1-2; 8 bases line up with TRBD1. This CDR3 comprises 14 residues. Trimming at V came to 3 bases and at J to 5 bases, leaving 5 bases not matched to a gene. Germline-derived CDR1 and CDR2 are SGHAT and FQNNGV. The CDR3 bases are TGTGCCAGCAGCTTCGGACAGGGCGGATATGGCTACACCTTC. This translates into CASSFGQGGYGYTF.

This clone was seen just once. The chain joins TRBV19 to TRBJ2-2, with 8 positions matching TRBD2. V lost 1 base to trimming and J lost 4 bases; unmatched junction nucleotides: 11. In germline, CDR1 is LNHDA, CDR2 SQIVND (reference sequence). This CDR3 is 18 amino acids long. The chain's CDR3 is CASSIVPPLAGRTGELFF. CDR3 bases: TGTGCCAGTAGTATAGTGCCCCCCCTAGCGGGCCGCACCGGGGAGCTGTTTTTT.